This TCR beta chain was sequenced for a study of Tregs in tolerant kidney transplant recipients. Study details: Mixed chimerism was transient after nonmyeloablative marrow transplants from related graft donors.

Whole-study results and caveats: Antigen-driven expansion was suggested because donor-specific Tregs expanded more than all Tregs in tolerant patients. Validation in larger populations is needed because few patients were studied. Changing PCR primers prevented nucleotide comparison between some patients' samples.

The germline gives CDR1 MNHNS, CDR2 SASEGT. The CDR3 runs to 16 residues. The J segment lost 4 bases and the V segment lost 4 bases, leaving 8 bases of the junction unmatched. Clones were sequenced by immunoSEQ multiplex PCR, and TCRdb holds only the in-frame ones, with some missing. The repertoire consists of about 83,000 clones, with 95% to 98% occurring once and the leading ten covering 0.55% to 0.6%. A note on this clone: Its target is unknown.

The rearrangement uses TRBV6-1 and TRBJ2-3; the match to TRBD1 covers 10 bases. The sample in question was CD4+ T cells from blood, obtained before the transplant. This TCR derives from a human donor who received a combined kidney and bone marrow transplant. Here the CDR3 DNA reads TGTGCCAGCAGTGCGGACAGGGGGAGGTTCGCAGATACGCAGTATTTT. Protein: CASSADRGRFADTQYF.